This is a list of T cell receptor beta chains from one sample in a study of read filtering for tumor transcriptome and immune sequencing. TCRdb itself ran the reads through MiXCR, one entry per CDR3 protein. The table includes some 140,000 distinct CDR3 sequences, approximately 13% detected once. The sequenced sample consisted of a population of CD138-negative cells sorted from bone marrow. The receptor set was obtained from a donor aged 40 or over with multiple myeloma. The CDR3 runs from the conserved cysteine through the conserved F or W. The D gene is left open where the match is weak. Size values are once, few and many counts, or a class for expanded clones, and some rows have none.

abundance,v_gene,j_gene,d_gene,CDR3aa,CDR3nt
many,TRBV6-2/TRBV6-3,TRBJ1-1,NA,CASSAPGTRITEAFF,TGTGCCAGCAGTGCCCCTGGGACGCGGATCACTGAAGCTTTCTTT
NA,TRBV7-3,TRBJ2-2,TRBD2,CASSPWTSANTGELFF,TGTGCCAGCAGCCCATGGACTAGCGCTAACACCGGGGAGCTGTTTTTT
many,TRBV4-3,TRBJ2-1,TRBD1,CASSDRDRGNEQFF,TGCGCCAGCAGCGACCGGGACAGAGGCAATGAGCAGTTCTTC
many,TRBV19,TRBJ2-7,NA,CASSRSGQNYEQYF,TGTGCCAGTAGTCGTTCGGGGCAGAACTACGAGCAGTACTTC
many,TRBV14,TRBJ1-1,TRBD1,CASSPYRGMNTEAFF,TGTGCCAGCAGCCCCTACAGGGGGATGAACACTGAAGCTTTCTTT
NA,TRBV29-1,TRBJ2-6,NA,CSVEAISSGANVLTF,TGCAGCGTTGAAGCCATAAGCTCTGGGGCCAACGTCCTGACTTTC
many,TRBV5-1,TRBJ2-7,TRBD1,CASSAPNRGSTGEQYF,TGCGCCAGCAGCGCCCCGAACAGGGGCTCTACCGGCGAGCAGTACTTC
many,TRBV20-1,TRBJ2-5,NA,CSARTDQETQYF,TGCAGTGCTCGGACGGATCAAGAGACCCAGTACTTC
many,TRBV20-1,TRBJ2-1,TRBD2,CSARPSGSNEQFF,TGCAGTGCTAGACCTAGCGGGAGTAATGAGCAGTTCTTC
many,TRBV12-3/TRBV12-4,TRBJ1-1,NA,CASSSLLNTEAFF,TGTGCCAGCAGTTCCCTTTTGAACACTGAAGCTTTCTTT
many,TRBV11-2,TRBJ2-1,NA,CASASVDNHNEQFF,TGTGCCAGCGCCAGCGTGGACAATCACAATGAGCAGTTCTTC
few,TRBV24-1,TRBJ2-5,NA,CATSEEQQETQYF,TGTGCCACCAGTGAAGAACAGCAAGAGACCCAGTACTTC
many,TRBV20-1,TRBJ1-5,TRBD1,CSARERDRENQPQHF,TGCAGTGCTAGAGAGAGGGACAGGGAGAATCAGCCCCAGCATTTT
many,TRBV25-1,TRBJ2-1,NA,CASSDPGAGFNEQFF,TGTGCCAGCAGTGACCCCGGCGCGGGGTTCAATGAGCAGTTCTTC
many,TRBV9,TRBJ2-1,TRBD2,CASSVAEALAGRSLSYNEQFF,TGTGCCAGCAGCGTAGCGGAGGCACTAGCGGGAAGGTCCCTCTCCTACAATGAGCAGTTCTTC
many,TRBV9,TRBJ2-3,NA,CASSGREYTDTQYF,TGTGCCAGCAGCGGTCGGGAGTACACAGATACGCAGTATTTT
many,TRBV7-8,TRBJ2-1,TRBD1,CASSLGTGGFGEQFF,TGTGCCAGCAGCTTAGGGACAGGGGGCTTTGGAGAGCAGTTCTTC
few,TRBV5-1,TRBJ2-3,TRBD2,CASSLVGTSGGKLKARFPGDTQYF,TGCGCCAGCAGCTTGGTTGGGACTAGCGGAGGGAAGCTCAAGGCCCGTTTCCCTGGAGATACGCAGTATTTT
few,TRBV4-2,TRBJ2-3,TRBD2,CASSQGRTSGRFTDTQYF,TGTGCCAGCAGCCAAGGGAGGACTAGCGGGAGGTTCACAGATACGCAGTATTTT
many,TRBV29-1,TRBJ1-1,TRBD1,CSVEQGSGTEAFF,TGCAGCGTAGAACAGGGGTCGGGCACTGAAGCTTTCTTT
NA,TRBV19,TRBJ2-6,NA,CASSRESSGANVLSF,TGTGCCAGTAGTAGAGAGAGCTCTGGGGCCAACGTCCTGTCTTTC
many,TRBV20-1,TRBJ2-1,TRBD2,CSARDLGGGSGSSYNEQFF,TGCAGTGCTAGAGATCTGGGGGGAGGTAGCGGGAGCTCCTACAATGAGCAGTTCTTC
many,TRBV7-2,TRBJ1-1,NA,CASSMSTMNTEAFF,TGTGCCAGCAGCATGAGCACTATGAACACTGAAGCTTTCTTT
NA,TRBV6-2/TRBV6-3,TRBJ1-2,TRBD1,CASSRSGQGNYGYTF,TGTGCCAGCAGCCGAAGCGGACAGGGGAACTATGGCTACACCTTC
once,TRBV4-1,TRBJ2-7,NA,CASSHDVRASREQYF,TGCGCCAGCAGCCACGATGTTAGGGCATCTAGGGAGCAGTACTTC
NA,TRBV9,TRBJ2-1,NA,CASSVADNEQFF,TGTGCCAGCAGCGTAGCCGACAATGAGCAGTTCTTC
few,TRBV3-1,TRBJ1-5,NA,CASSQSGNQPQHF,TGTGCCAGCAGCCAAAGCGGCAATCAGCCCCAGCATTTT
many,TRBV19,TRBJ1-1,NA,CASSLVEQGVAFF,TGTGCCAGTAGTCTAGTGGAACAGGGCGTGGCTTTCTTT
NA,TRBV5-1,TRBJ2-1,NA,CASSLGDFQGSNEQFF,TGCGCCAGCAGCTTGGGGGACTTCCAGGGGAGCAATGAGCAGTTCTTC
NA,TRBV20-1,TRBJ2-5,TRBD2,CSANPGLAGVQETQYF,TGCAGTGCTAACCCGGGGCTAGCGGGGGTCCAAGAGACCCAGTACTTC
NA,TRBV30,TRBJ2-2,TRBD1,CAWSLGQGDVGELFF,TGTGCCTGGAGTCTGGGACAGGGAGACGTCGGGGAGCTGTTTTTT
few,TRBV4-1,TRBJ2-2,TRBD2,CASSRTSGRTNTGELFF,TGCGCCAGCAGCAGGACTAGCGGGAGGACGAACACCGGGGAGCTGTTTTTT
many,TRBV6-1,TRBJ1-5,NA,CASSLPRGSNQPQHF,TGTGCCAGCAGCCTGCCCCGCGGTAGCAATCAGCCCCAGCATTTT
many,TRBV2,TRBJ2-7,NA,CASSEFGGSYEQYF,TGTGCCAGCAGTGAATTTGGCGGATCCTACGAGCAGTACTTC
many,TRBV7-9,TRBJ2-1,TRBD2,CASSKLAGGFPEQFF,TGTGCCAGCAGTAAACTAGCGGGAGGGTTCCCTGAGCAGTTCTTC
many,TRBV7-9,TRBJ2-1,NA,CASSYPFVGNPYNEQFF,TGTGCCAGCAGCTATCCGTTTGTTGGGAACCCTTACAATGAGCAGTTCTTC
NA,TRBV2,TRBJ2-1,TRBD1,CASRGQGVGSEQFF,TGTGCCAGCAGAGGACAGGGGGTAGGTAGTGAGCAGTTCTTC
NA,TRBV4-2,TRBJ1-1,TRBD1,CASSQVRGLTGKPEAEAFF,TGTGCCAGCAGCCAAGTGAGGGGGTTGACAGGGAAACCGGAGGCTGAAGCTTTCTTT
once,TRBV11-2,TRBJ2-7,TRBD1,CASSFPGQGLMVQYF,TGTGCCAGCAGCTTTCCGGGACAGGGTTTGATGGTGCAGTACTTC
many,TRBV9,TRBJ1-5,NA,CASSAGPGNQPQHF,TGTGCCAGCAGCGCGGGGCCGGGCAATCAGCCCCAGCATTTT
many,TRBV6-5,TRBJ1-1,TRBD1,CASRGQGGTEAFF,TGTGCCAGCAGAGGACAGGGGGGCACTGAAGCTTTCTTT
many,TRBV27,TRBJ2-7,NA,CASSRQGGGSYEQYF,TGTGCCAGCAGTAGACAGGGAGGGGGGTCCTACGAGCAGTACTTC